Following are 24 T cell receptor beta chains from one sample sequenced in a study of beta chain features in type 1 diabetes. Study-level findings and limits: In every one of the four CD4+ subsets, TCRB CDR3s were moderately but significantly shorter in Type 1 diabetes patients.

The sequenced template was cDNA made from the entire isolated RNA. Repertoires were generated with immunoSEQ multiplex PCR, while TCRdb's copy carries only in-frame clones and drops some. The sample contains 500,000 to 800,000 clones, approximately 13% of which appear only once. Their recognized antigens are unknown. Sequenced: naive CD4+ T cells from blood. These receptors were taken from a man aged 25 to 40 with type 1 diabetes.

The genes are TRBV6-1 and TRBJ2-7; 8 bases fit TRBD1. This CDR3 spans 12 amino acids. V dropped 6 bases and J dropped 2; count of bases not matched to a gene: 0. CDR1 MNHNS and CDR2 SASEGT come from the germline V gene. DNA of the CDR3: TGTGCCAGCAGGGGACAGGCCTACGAGCAGTACTTC. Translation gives CASRGQAYEQYF.

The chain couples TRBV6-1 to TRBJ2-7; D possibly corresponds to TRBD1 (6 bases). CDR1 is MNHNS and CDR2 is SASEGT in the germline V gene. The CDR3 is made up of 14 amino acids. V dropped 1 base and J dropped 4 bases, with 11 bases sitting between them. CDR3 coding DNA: TGTGCCAGCAGTGAAGAACAGGGTCTGTACGAGCAGTACTTC. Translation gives CASSEEQGLYEQYF.

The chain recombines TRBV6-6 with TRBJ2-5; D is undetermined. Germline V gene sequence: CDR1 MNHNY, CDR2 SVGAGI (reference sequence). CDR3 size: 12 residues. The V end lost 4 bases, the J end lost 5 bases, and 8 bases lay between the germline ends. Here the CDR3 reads CASSLSWETQYF. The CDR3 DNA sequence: TGTGCCAGCAGTTTAAGTTGGGAGACCCAGTACTTC.

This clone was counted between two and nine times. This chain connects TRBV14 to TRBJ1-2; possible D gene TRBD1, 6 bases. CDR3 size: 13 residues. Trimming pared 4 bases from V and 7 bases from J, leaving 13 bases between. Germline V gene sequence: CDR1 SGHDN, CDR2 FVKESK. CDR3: CASSLAGGSGYTF. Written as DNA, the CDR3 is TGTGCCAGCAGCCTTGCGGGGGGCAGTGGCTACACCTTC.

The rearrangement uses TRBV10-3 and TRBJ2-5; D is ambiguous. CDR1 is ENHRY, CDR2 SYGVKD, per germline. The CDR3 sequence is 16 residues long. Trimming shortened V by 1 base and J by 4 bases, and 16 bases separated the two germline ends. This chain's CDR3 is CAISELAYPEPETQYF. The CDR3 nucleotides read TGTGCCATCAGTGAGTTAGCCTACCCGGAGCCAGAGACCCAGTACTTC.

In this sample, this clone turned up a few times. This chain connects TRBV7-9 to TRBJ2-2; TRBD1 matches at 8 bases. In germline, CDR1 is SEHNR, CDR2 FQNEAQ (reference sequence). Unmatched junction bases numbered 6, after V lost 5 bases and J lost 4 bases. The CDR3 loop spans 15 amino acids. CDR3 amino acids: CASSERTGSTGELFF. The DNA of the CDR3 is TGTGCCAGCAGCGAACGGACAGGGTCCACCGGGGAGCTGTTTTTT.

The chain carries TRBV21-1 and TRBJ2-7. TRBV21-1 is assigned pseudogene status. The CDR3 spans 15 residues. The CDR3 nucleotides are TGTGCCAGCAGCAAAGCCCGACGATGCAACTACGAGCAGTACTTC. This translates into CASSKARRCNYEQYF.

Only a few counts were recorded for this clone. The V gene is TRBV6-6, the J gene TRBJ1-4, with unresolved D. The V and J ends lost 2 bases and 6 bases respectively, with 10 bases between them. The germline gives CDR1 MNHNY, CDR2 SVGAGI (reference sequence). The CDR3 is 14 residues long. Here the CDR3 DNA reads TGTGCCAGCAGTTACAATAGTCGGGATGAAAAACTGTTTTTT. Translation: CASSYNSRDEKLFF.

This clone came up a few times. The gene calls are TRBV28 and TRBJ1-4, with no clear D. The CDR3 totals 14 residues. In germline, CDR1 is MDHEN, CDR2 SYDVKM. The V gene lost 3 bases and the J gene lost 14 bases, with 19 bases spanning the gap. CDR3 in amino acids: CASSLDGPEKVLFF. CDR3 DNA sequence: TGTGCCAGCAGTTTGGATGGCCCCGAGAAGGTGCTGTTTTTT.

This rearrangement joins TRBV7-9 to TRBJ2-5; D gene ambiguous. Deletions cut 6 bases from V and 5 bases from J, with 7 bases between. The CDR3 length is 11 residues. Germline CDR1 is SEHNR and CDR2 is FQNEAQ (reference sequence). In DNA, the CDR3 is TGTGCCAGCAGTCCCATGGAGACCCAGTACTTC. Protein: CASSPMETQYF.

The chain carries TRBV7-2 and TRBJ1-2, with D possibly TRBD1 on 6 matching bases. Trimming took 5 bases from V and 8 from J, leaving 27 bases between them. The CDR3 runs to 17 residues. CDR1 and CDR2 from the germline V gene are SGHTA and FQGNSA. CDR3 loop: CASSQGPYMGLGGGYTF. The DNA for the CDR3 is TGTGCCAGCAGCCAGGGGCCGTACATGGGCCTTGGTGGCGGCTACACCTTC.

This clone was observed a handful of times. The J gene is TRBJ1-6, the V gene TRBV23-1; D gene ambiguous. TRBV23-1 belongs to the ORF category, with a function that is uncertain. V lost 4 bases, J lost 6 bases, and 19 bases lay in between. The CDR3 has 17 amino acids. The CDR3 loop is CASSPKGDSSPNSPLHF. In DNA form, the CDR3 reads TGCGCCAGCAGTCCCAAGGGAGATTCCTCCCCTAATTCACCCCTCCACTTT.

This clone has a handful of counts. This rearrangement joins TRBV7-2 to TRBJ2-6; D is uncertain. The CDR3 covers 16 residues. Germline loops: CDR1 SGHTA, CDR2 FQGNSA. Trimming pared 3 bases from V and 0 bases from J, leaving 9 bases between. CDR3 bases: TGTGCCAGCAGCTTTATGGGAAACTCTGGGGCCAACGTCCTGACTTTC. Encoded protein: CASSFMGNSGANVLTF.

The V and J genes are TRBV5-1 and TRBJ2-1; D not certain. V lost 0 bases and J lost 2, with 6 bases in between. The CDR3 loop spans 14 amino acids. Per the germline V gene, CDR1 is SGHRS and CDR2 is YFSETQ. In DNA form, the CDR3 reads TGCGCCAGCAGCTTGGAAACACCCTACAATGAGCAGTTCTTC. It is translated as CASSLETPYNEQFF.

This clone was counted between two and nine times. The CDR3 DNA is TGTGCCAGCAGCATACAAGGACAGGGGGACGAGCAGTACTTC. Translated: CASSIQGQGDEQYF. J is TRBJ2-7 and V is TRBV9; 10 positions match TRBD1. The V and J ends lost 4 bases and 5 bases, in that order; junction bases with no gene match: 6. Germline V gene sequence: CDR1 SGDLS, CDR2 YYNGEE. CDR3 length equals 14 residues.

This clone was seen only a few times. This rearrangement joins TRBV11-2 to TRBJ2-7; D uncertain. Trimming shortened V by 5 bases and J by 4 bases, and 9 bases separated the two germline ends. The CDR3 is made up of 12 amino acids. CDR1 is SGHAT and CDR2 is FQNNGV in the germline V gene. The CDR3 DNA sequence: TGTGCCAGCAGCCCCACATTTTACGAGCAGTACTTC. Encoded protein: CASSPTFYEQYF.

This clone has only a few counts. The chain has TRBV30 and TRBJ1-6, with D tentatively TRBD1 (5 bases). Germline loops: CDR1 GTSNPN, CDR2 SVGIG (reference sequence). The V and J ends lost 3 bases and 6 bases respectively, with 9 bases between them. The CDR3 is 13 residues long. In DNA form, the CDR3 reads TGTGCCTGGAGCGCCCAGGGTAATTCACCCCTCCACTTT. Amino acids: CAWSAQGNSPLHF.

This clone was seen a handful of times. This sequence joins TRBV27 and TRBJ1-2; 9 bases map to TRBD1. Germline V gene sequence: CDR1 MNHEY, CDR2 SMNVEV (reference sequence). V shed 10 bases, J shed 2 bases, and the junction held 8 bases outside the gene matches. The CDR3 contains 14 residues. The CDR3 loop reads CATSNGQGNYGYTF. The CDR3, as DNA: TGTGCCACCTCGAATGGACAGGGGAACTATGGCTACACCTTC.

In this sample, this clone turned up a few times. The CDR3 nucleotides are TGTGCCACAGCAGGGGGGGCCGGGACTACCACAAGTGAGCAGTTCTTC. As protein: CATAGGAGTTTSEQFF. The chain joins TRBV28 to TRBJ2-1; D tentatively fits TRBD1 or TRBD2 (7 bases each). The CDR3 sequence is 16 residues long. Germline CDR1 is MDHEN and CDR2 is SYDVKM. Trimming stripped 10 bases from V and 9 bases from J, with 28 bases between. Complete variable domain (other parts from reference TRBV28 and TRBJ2-1): DVKVTQSSRYLVKRTGEKVFLECVQDMDHENMFWYRQDPGLGLRLIYFSYDVKMKEKGDIPEGYSVSREKKERFSLILESASTNQTSMYLCATAGGAGTTTSEQFFGPGTRLTVL.

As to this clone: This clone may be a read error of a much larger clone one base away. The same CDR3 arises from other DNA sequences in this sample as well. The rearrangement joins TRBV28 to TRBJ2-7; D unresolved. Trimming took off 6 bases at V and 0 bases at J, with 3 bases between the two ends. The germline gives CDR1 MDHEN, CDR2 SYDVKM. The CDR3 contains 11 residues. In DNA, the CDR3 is TGTGCCAGCAGCTCCTCCTACGAGCAGTACTTC. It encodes CASSSSYEQYF.

This CDR3 reads CASSEFGVIGASGYTF. The CDR3 DNA reads TGTGCCAGCAGTGAATTTGGTGTCATCGGGGCAAGTGGCTACACCTTC. The V gene is TRBV25-1, the J gene TRBJ1-2; tentative D call: TRBD1 (5 bases). Trimming removed 1 base from V and 7 bases from J, with 19 bases in between. The CDR3 runs 16 residues. The germline CDR1 and CDR2 sequences are MGHDK and SYGVNS.

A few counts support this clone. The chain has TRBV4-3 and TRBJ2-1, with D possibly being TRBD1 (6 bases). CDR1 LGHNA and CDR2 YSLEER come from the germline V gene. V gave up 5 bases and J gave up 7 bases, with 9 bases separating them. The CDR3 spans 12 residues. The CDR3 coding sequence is TGCGCCAGCAGCTCACAGGGTAATGAGCAGTTCTTC. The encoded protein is CASSSQGNEQFF.

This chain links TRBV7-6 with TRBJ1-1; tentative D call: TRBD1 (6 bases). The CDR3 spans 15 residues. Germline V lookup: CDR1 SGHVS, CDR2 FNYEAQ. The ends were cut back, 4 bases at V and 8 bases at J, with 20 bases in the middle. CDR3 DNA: TGTGCCAGCAGCTCCCGCGCGGGGACACATCCCGAAGCTTTCTTT. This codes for CASSSRAGTHPEAFF.

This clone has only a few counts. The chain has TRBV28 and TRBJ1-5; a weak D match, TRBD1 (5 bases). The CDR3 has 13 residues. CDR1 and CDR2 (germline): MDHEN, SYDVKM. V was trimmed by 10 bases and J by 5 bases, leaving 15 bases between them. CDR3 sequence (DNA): TGTGCCATACGATCAGGGTCCGATCAGCCCCAGCATTTT. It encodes CAIRSGSDQPQHF. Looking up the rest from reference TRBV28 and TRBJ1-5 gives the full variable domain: DVKVTQSSRYLVKRTGEKVFLECVQDMDHENMFWYRQDPGLGLRLIYFSYDVKMKEKGDIPEGYSVSREKKERFSLILESASTNQTSMYLCAIRSGSDQPQHFGDGTRLSIL.